The 11 T cell receptor beta chains below were found in one sample sequenced in a study of blood T cells in healthy people across ages (dated by TCRdb to the mid-2010s). Receptor amplification or capture employed 5' RACE. Sequencing was performed on an Illumina HiSeq 2500. A second PCR of about 6 to 11 cycles was performed with a sample-barcoded 5' primer and a J-beta primer mix. TCRdb ran its own pipeline on the public reads, namely fastp trimming at Q25 and MiXCR clone calling, and kept in-frame beta chains. Every distinct CDR3 protein forms one entry, paired with its most common genes and DNA. For this sample the table gives around 1,100,000 distinct CDR3 sequences, of which around two fifths were detected only once. The ten biggest clones cover about 12% of the sample. The sequenced sample was blood. The receptor source for this set is a man between 18 and 29 years old in good health.

The chain is built from TRBV4-2 and TRBJ1-6; a possible D gene is TRBD1 (6 bases). This CDR3 is 16 amino acids long. CDR1 is LGHNA and CDR2 is YNFKEQ in the germline V gene. The germline V and J ends were trimmed by 1 base and 7 bases, with 14 bases remaining between them. This CDR3 is CASSQVEIGGNSPLHF. CDR3 nucleotides: TGTGCCAGCAGCCAAGTCGAGATTGGGGGCAATTCACCCCTCCACTTT.

The V call is TRBV6-2 or TRBV6-3, the J call TRBJ1-4; D possibly corresponds to TRBD1 (5 bases). Trimming took 6 bases from V and 4 from J, leaving 15 bases between them. The CDR3 has 15 residues. Germline lookup yields CDR1 MNHEY and CDR2 SVGEGT. The CDR3 DNA follows: TGTGCCAGCAGACCCCGCGGGGCCGGTAATGAAAAACTGTTTTTT. Protein sequence: CASRPRGAGNEKLFF.

As for this clonotype: A read error may explain this, as a much larger clone is one base away. This chain joins TRBV7-2 and TRBJ1-2; D might be TRBD1 (5 bases). Germline CDR1 is SGHTA and CDR2 is FQGNSA. The CDR3 is 14 residues long. CDR3 in amino acids: CASSFLGVNYGHTF. CDR3 nucleotides: TGTGCCAGCAGCTTTCTAGGGGTGAACTATGGCCACACCTTC.

There are a few counts of this clonotype. The chain joins TRBV7-9 to TRBJ2-1; a possible D gene is TRBD2 (6 bases). The V and J ends lost 2 bases and 8 bases respectively, with 16 bases between them. Germline CDR1 reads SEHNR; CDR2 reads FQNEAQ (reference sequence). CDR3 length: 15 residues. Written as DNA, the CDR3 is TGTGCCAGCAGCTTACTGGGAGCGGGTAGTCATGAGCAGTTCTTC. The encoded protein is CASSLLGAGSHEQFF.

J is TRBJ1-1 and V is TRBV20-1; unclear D gene. From germline, CDR1 is DFQATT and CDR2 SNEGSKA (reference sequence). The CDR3 has 14 residues. V was cut by 0 bases and J by 5 bases, with 13 bases left in between. The CDR3 DNA is TGCAGTGCTAGAGATTCGGGGAAGTGGACTGAAGCTTTCTTT. It specifies CSARDSGKWTEAFF.

There are a few counts of this clonotype. V is TRBV6-5 and J is TRBJ2-3; 7 positions agree with TRBD2. Germline trimming cut 0 bases from V and 4 bases from J; bases unmatched to any gene: 10. Germline V CDR1 and CDR2: MNHEY, SVGAGI. The CDR3 extends over 17 amino acids. The CDR3: CASSYSETSWSADTQYF. In DNA form, the CDR3 reads TGTGCCAGCAGTTACTCGGAGACTAGCTGGAGCGCAGATACGCAGTATTTT.

CDR3 nucleotides: TGCGCGGGGGAGGACGTGATTAGGTCTGAAGCTTTCTTT. This translates into CAGEDVIRSEAFF. This rearrangement joins TRBV20-1 to TRBJ1-1, with a weak D call TRBD1 (5 bases). Germline CDR1 is DFQATT and CDR2 is SNEGSKA (reference sequence). The CDR3 contains 13 residues.

The chain joins TRBV7-9 to TRBJ2-5; D is possibly TRBD2 (6 bases). Looked up from germline, CDR1 is SEHNR and CDR2 is FQNEAQ (reference sequence). The V end lost 1 base, the J end lost 5 bases, and 17 bases lay between the germline ends. The CDR3 covers 16 residues. This chain's CDR3 is CASSLGRLLAGETQYF. The CDR3 bases are TGTGCCAGCAGCTTAGGTCGGTTACTAGCTGGGGAGACCCAGTACTTC.

The chain links TRBV20-1 to TRBJ2-3, with D perhaps TRBD1 (6 bases). In germline, CDR1 is DFQATT, CDR2 SNEGSKA (reference sequence). The CDR3 totals 14 residues. V lost 5 bases and J lost 8, with 20 bases in between. CDR3 in DNA: TGCAGTGCTTCTCCCCGGGACAATCCCTGTACGCAGTATTTT. Translating gives CSASPRDNPCTQYF.

The rearrangement uses TRBV12-3 or TRBV12-4 and TRBJ2-1; the D gene could be TRBD1 or TRBD2 (6 bases each). V lost 6 bases, J lost 7 bases, and 25 bases lay in between. This CDR3 is built from 17 residues. The CDR3: CASSQTIVNRGRNEQFF. In DNA, the CDR3 is TGTGCCAGCAGCCAAACCATCGTTAACCGGGGGCGGAATGAGCAGTTCTTC.

This chain uses TRBV27 with TRBJ2-1; the D gene is possibly TRBD2 (5 bases). Trimming cost V 3 bases and J 4 bases, with 10 bases left between them. Germline-derived CDR1 and CDR2 are MNHEY and SMNVEV (reference sequence). This CDR3 is 14 amino acids long. CDR3: CASSLRVGYNEQFF. CDR3 DNA sequence: TGTGCCAGCAGTTTGAGGGTGGGGTACAATGAGCAGTTCTTC.